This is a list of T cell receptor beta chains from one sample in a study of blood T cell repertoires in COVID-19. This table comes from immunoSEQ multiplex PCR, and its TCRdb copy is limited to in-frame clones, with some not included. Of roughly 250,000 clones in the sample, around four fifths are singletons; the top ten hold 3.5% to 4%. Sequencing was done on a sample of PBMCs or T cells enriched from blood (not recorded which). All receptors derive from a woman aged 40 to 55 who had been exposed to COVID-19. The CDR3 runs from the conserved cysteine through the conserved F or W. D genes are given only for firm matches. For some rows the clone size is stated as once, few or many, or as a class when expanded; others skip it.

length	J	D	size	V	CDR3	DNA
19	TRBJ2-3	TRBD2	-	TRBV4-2	CASSYQAGHSGGDSVLRHF	TGTGCCAGCAGCTACCAAGCGGGTCATAGCGGGGGGGACTCCGTATTGCGGCATTTT
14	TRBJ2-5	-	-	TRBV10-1	CANARRLVRETQYF	TGCGCCAACGCACGAAGACTAGTTAGAGAGACCCAGTACTTC
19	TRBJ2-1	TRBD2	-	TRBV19	CASSPGLAGGRTSYNEQFF	TGTGCCAGTAGTCCCGGACTAGCGGGGGGCCGCACCTCCTACAATGAGCAGTTCTTC
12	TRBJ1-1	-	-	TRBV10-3	CAISDRNTEAFF	TGTGCCATCAGTGACAGGAACACTGAAGCTTTCTTT
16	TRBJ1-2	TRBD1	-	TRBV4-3	CASSQVLDRGDYGYTF	TGCGCCAGCAGCCAAGTTCTCGACAGGGGAGACTATGGCTACACCTTC
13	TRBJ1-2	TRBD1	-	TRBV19	CASSRQGNYGYTF	TGTGCCAGTAGTCGACAGGGCAACTATGGCTACACCTTC
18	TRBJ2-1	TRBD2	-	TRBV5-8	CASSLGLAGALSYNEQFF	TGTGCCAGCAGCTTGGGGTTAGCGGGGGCCCTCTCCTACAATGAGCAGTTCTTC
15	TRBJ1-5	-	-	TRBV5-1	CASSLAGTQIQPQHF	TGCGCCAGCAGCTTAGCCGGGACACAGATTCAGCCCCAGCATTTT
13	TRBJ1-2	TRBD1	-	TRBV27	CASSLSRGHGYTF	TGTGCCAGCAGTTTATCCAGGGGGCATGGCTACACCTTC
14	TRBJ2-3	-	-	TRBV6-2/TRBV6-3	CASSYRGPRVTQYF	TGTGCCAGCAGTTACAGAGGTCCGCGGGTTACGCAGTATTTT
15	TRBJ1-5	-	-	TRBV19	CASSIGTQGNQPQHF	TGTGCCAGTAGTATAGGTACACAGGGCAATCAGCCCCAGCATTTT
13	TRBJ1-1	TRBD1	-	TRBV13	CASSSRGLTEAFF	TGTGCCAGCAGCTCAAGGGGGCTCACTGAAGCTTTCTTT
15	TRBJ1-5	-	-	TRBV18	CASSPREGINQPQHF	TGTGCCAGCTCACCACGGGAGGGAATTAATCAGCCCCAGCATTTT
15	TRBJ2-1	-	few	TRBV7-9	CASSLVGGEHNEQFF	TGTGCCAGCAGCTTAGTCGGCGGGGAACACAATGAGCAGTTCTTC
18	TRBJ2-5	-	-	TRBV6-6	CASSPIERGTVGQETQYF	TGTGCCAGCAGTCCAATCGAACGGGGAACCGTGGGGCAAGAGACCCAGTACTTC
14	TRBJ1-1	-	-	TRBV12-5	CASGHGGFNTEAFF	TGTGCTAGTGGTCACGGGGGATTTAACACTGAAGCTTTCTTT
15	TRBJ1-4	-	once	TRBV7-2	CASSLVLRVGEKLFF	TGTGCCAGCAGCTTAGTATTGAGGGTTGGGGAAAAACTGTTTTTT
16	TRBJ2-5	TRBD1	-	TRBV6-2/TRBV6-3	CASSYGDRGPSETQYF	TGTGCCAGCAGTTACGGGGACAGGGGGCCATCAGAGACCCAGTACTTC
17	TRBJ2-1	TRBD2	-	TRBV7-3	CASSHSVAGSSYNEQFF	TGTGCCAGCAGCCATTCCGTAGCGGGGAGCTCCTACAATGAGCAGTTCTTC
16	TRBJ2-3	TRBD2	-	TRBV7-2	CASSLVSGGAWDTQYF	TGTGCCAGCAGCTTAGTCAGCGGGGGGGCCTGGGATACGCAGTATTTT
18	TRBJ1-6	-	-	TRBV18	CASSPTPYLSSYNSPLHF	TGTGCCAGCTCGCCTACTCCTTACCTGAGCTCCTATAATTCACCCCTCCACTTT
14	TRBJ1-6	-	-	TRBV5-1	CASSLGQDNSPLHF	TGCGCCAGCAGCTTGGGGCAGGATAATTCACCCCTCCACTTT
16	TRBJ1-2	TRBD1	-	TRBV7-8	CASSLGSGTGGNGYTF	TGTGCCAGCAGCTTAGGGTCCGGGACAGGGGGGAATGGCTACACCTTC
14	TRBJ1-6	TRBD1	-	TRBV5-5	CASSQDRVDSPLHF	TGTGCCAGCAGCCAGGACAGGGTGGATTCACCCCTCCACTTT
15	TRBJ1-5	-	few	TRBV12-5	CASGLVLRLNQPQHF	TGTGCTAGTGGTTTGGTTTTGCGGCTCAATCAGCCCCAGCATTTT
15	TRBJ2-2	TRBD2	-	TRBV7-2	CASSPSGGAGGELFF	TGTGCCAGCAGCCCCAGCGGGGGGGCGGGCGGGGAGCTGTTTTTT
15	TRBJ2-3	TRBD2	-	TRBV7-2	CASRLIAGGGDTQYF	TGTGCCAGCAGATTGATAGCGGGGGGCGGAGATACGCAGTATTTT
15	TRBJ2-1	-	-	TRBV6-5	CASSYSHYRDNEQFF	TGTGCCAGCAGTTACTCTCATTACAGGGACAATGAGCAGTTCTTC
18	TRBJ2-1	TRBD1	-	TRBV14	CASSQGWGTAARSNEQFF	TGTGCCAGCAGCCAAGGGTGGGGGACAGCCGCCCGTTCTAATGAGCAGTTCTTC
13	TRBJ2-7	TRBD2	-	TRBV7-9	CASSGGTRNEQYF	TGTGCCAGCAGCGGGGGGACTAGAAACGAGCAGTACTTC
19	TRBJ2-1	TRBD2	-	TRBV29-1	CSVEDLGTSGVFAYNEQFF	TGCAGCGTTGAAGATTTGGGGACTAGCGGGGTCTTCGCCTACAATGAGCAGTTCTTC
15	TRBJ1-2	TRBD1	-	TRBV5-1	CASSLVGQGVDGYTF	TGCGCCAGCAGCTTGGTAGGACAGGGGGTCGATGGCTACACCTTC
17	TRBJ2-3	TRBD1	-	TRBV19	CASSKREGTGGTDTQYF	TGTGCCAGTAGTAAAAGGGAGGGGACAGGGGGGACAGATACGCAGTATTTT
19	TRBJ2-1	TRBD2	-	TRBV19	CASSTWGRGAASSYNEQFF	TGTGCCAGTAGTACCTGGGGGCGGGGGGCCGCGAGCTCCTACAATGAGCAGTTCTTC
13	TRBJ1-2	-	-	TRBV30	CAWKAGGVYGYTF	TGTGCCTGGAAGGCCGGGGGGGTTTATGGCTACACCTTC
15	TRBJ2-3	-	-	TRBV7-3	CASTAEGGPTDTQYF	TGTGCCAGCACCGCGGAGGGGGGGCCCACAGATACGCAGTATTTT
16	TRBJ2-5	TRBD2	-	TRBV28	CASSLYRAGGLETQYF	TGTGCCAGCAGTTTATATAGAGCGGGGGGACTCGAGACCCAGTACTTC
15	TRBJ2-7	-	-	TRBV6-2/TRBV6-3	CASSHTDLGAYEQYF	TGTGCCAGCAGCCATACGGACCTAGGGGCCTACGAGCAGTACTTC
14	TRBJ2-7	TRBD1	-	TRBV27	CASKTHGQGYEQYF	TGTGCCAGCAAGACCCACGGACAGGGCTACGAGCAGTACTTC
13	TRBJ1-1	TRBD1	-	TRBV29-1	CSASGQLNTEAFF	TGCAGCGCCTCGGGACAGTTGAACACTGAAGCTTTCTTT